What follows are 15 T cell receptor beta chains derived from one specimen sequenced in a study of immune evolution from preneoplasia to lung adenocarcinoma. The method was immunoSEQ multiplex PCR; TCRdb's version includes in-frame clones alone and lacks a portion of them. Of thousands of clones in the sample, roughly 85% are singletons; the top ten hold approximately 7.9%. Sequencing was done on a sample of FFPE adjacent normal lung tissue. These receptors were taken from an older person with lung adenocarcinoma.

The chain employs TRBV5-6 and TRBJ2-5; TRBD1 matches 9 bases. CDR3 length: 15 residues. Germline V gene lookup returns CDR1 SGHDT and CDR2 YYEEEE. V shed 3 bases and J 5 bases; nucleotides not matched to a gene: 8. Here the CDR3 reads CASSWDRDLQETQYF. DNA of the CDR3: TGTGCCAGCAGCTGGGACAGGGATCTGCAGGAGACCCAGTACTTC.

The J gene is TRBJ2-1, the V gene TRBV4-1, with D tentatively TRBD1 (6 bases). Germline loops: CDR1 MGHRA, CDR2 YSYEKL. CDR3 size: 15 residues. V was pared by 5 bases and J by 6 bases, with 17 bases between. In DNA form, the CDR3 reads TGCGCCAGCAGCGGAAGAACGGACAGTGCCAATGAGCAGTTCTTC. Amino acids: CASSGRTDSANEQFF.

This clone was found once. The rearrangement links TRBV6-1 to TRBJ1-2; 12 bases match TRBD1. Germline V CDR1 and CDR2: MNHNS, SASEGT. Losses at the gene ends were 7 bases for V and 7 bases for J; bases not matched to a gene: 10. This CDR3 contains 15 residues. Here the CDR3 DNA reads TGTGCCAGCAATGACTCGGGACAGGGGGCGGTTGGCTACACCTTC. Translated: CASNDSGQGAVGYTF.

This sequence joins TRBV9 and TRBJ2-1; no clear D gene. The CDR3 covers 16 residues. Germline values: CDR1 SGDLS, CDR2 YYNGEE. V dropped 0 bases and J dropped 7 bases, with 17 bases sitting between them. CDR3 region: CASSVGSLGLMNEQFF. In DNA, the CDR3 is TGTGCCAGCAGCGTAGGGTCATTGGGATTGATGAATGAGCAGTTCTTC.

The V call is TRBV30, the J call TRBJ2-3, with 9 bases identical to TRBD2. CDR1 and CDR2 from the germline V gene are GTSNPN and SVGIG (reference sequence). The V and J ends lost 5 bases and 3 bases, in that order; junction bases with no gene match: 9. CDR3 length: 15 amino acids. The CDR3 loop reads CAWLLAGGPTDTQYF. In nucleotides, the CDR3 is TGTGCCTGGTTGCTTGCGGGGGGGCCAACAGATACGCAGTATTTT.

The V and J genes are TRBV30 and TRBJ1-5; 9 positions match TRBD1. Looked up from germline, CDR1 is GTSNPN and CDR2 is SVGIG (reference sequence). V was clipped by 5 bases and J by 1 base; unmatched bases: 0. The length of the CDR3 is 13 residues. The CDR3 region is CAWGQGSNQPQHF. DNA for the CDR3: TGTGCCTGGGGACAGGGGAGCAATCAGCCCCAGCATTTT.

The chain couples TRBV5-1 to TRBJ2-3, with 10 bases fitting TRBD1. The CDR3 is made up of 16 amino acids. CDR1 is SGHRS, CDR2 YFSETQ, per germline. The V segment lost 4 bases and the J segment 4 bases; nucleotides outside the gene matches: 9. CDR3 protein: CASSVTGTGEADTQYF. DNA for the CDR3: TGCGCCAGCAGCGTGACCGGGACAGGGGAAGCAGATACGCAGTATTTT.

The rearrangement joins TRBV7-9 to TRBJ2-5, with D unclear. CDR3 length: 14 residues. Trimming cost V 5 bases and J 4 bases, with 14 bases left between them. Germline V gives CDR1 SEHNR, CDR2 FQNEAQ (reference sequence). CDR3 protein: CASSLSWGRETQYF. The CDR3 DNA reads as TGTGCCAGCAGCCTGTCTTGGGGTCGAGAGACCCAGTACTTC.

The chain carries TRBV2 and TRBJ2-1; 9 bases map to TRBD2. The J segment lost 3 bases and the V segment lost 3 bases, leaving 3 bases of the junction unmatched. Germline V gives CDR1 SNHLY, CDR2 FYNNEI. The CDR3 has 15 amino acids. The CDR3 DNA is TGTGCCAGCAGTGACGCGGGGGGGCGCTACAATGAGCAGTTCTTC. It translates to CASSDAGGRYNEQFF.

The chain recombines TRBV18 with TRBJ2-7; 10 nucleotides line up with TRBD1. There are 14 residues in the CDR3. With V trimmed by 4 bases and J by 1 base, 1 base remained unmatched. Germline CDR1 is KGHSH and CDR2 is LQKENI. This CDR3 reads CASSRTGGSYEQYF. For the CDR3, the DNA is TGTGCCAGCTCACGGACAGGGGGATCCTACGAGCAGTACTTC.

V is TRBV27 and J is TRBJ1-2; 8 nucleotides align to TRBD1. There are 13 residues in the CDR3. Germline V gene sequence: CDR1 MNHEY, CDR2 SMNVEV (reference sequence). V lost 6 bases and J lost 8; bases outside the gene matches: 8. This CDR3 is CASRKDRARGYTF. CDR3 DNA: TGTGCCAGCAGAAAGGACAGGGCGAGGGGCTACACCTTC.

The chain combines TRBV6-5 with TRBJ2-1; D may be TRBD1 (5 bases). Trimming cost V 2 bases and J 9 bases, with 14 bases left between them. This CDR3 comprises 14 residues. CDR1 MNHEY and CDR2 SVGAGI come from the germline V gene. Written as DNA, the CDR3 is TGTGCCAGCAGTTACGGTCCAGGGTTTGGTGAGCAGTTCTTC. Its protein product is CASSYGPGFGEQFF.

The chain couples TRBV19 to TRBJ2-3; the match to TRBD2 covers 10 bases. Per germline, CDR1 LNHDA and CDR2 SQIVND (reference sequence). J gave up 4 bases and V 1 base, and 5 bases lay outside the gene matches. The CDR3 contains 16 residues. Written as DNA, the CDR3 is TGTGCCAGTAGTATAGGACCTAGCGGGAGAGCAGATACGCAGTATTTT. Translating it yields CASSIGPSGRADTQYF.

The CDR3 bases are TGTGCCAGCTCACCAGGGCGGGAGCTCCTCGATACGCAGTATTTT. It codes for CASSPGRELLDTQYF. J is TRBJ2-3 and V is TRBV18; 7 bases align to TRBD2. J gave up 6 bases and V 2 bases, and 8 bases lay outside the gene matches. Germline-derived CDR1 and CDR2 are KGHSH and LQKENI. The CDR3 runs 15 residues.

This chain connects TRBV6-6 to TRBJ2-3, with 11 nucleotides matching TRBD2. The CDR3 loop spans 16 amino acids. V gave up 4 bases and J gave up 3 bases; unmatched junction bases: 6. CDR1 is MNHNY and CDR2 is SVGAGI in the germline V gene (reference sequence). CDR3 nucleotides: TGTGCCAGCAGTTTTCTAGCGGGAGGTGTAACAGATACGCAGTATTTT. Its translation is CASSFLAGGVTDTQYF.